This passage covers 19 T cell receptor beta chains from one sample sequenced in a study of CD8 T cells in Susac syndrome. An input of roughly 0.5 to 1 ug of RNA was subjected to reverse transcription using random hexamers. TCRdb itself ran the immunoSEQ multiplex PCR reads through MiXCR, one entry per CDR3 protein. The table records about 190,000 distinct CDR3 sequences, around 93% of them present only once. Sequenced material: CD4+ T cells from PBMCs. Source of these receptors: a human donor in good health.

This clonotype was picked up one time. The genes are TRBV3-1 and TRBJ1-5, with TRBD1 matching 7 bases. Germline CDR1 reads LGHDT; CDR2 reads YNNKEL (reference sequence). Germline trimming cut 6 bases from V and 7 bases from J; bases unmatched to any gene: 12. The CDR3 runs 15 residues. CDR3 nucleotide sequence: TGTGCCAGCAGTCGACAGGGAAGGTCTGACCAGCCCCAGCATTTT. Translated: CASSRQGRSDQPQHF.

The chain joins TRBV7-2 to TRBJ2-7; weak D call: TRBD2 (5 bases). Per the germline V gene, CDR1 is SGHTA and CDR2 is FQGNSA. V shed 3 bases and J shed 7 bases, with 7 bases lying between them. The CDR3 has 11 amino acids. Here the CDR3 reads CASSFAGEQYV. DNA of the CDR3: TGTGCCAGCAGCTTTGCGGGTGAGCAGTACGTC.

The V gene is TRBV12-3 or TRBV12-4, the J gene TRBJ1-5; D possibly corresponds to TRBD1 (5 bases). The CDR3 is 14 amino acids. The ends were cut back, 7 bases at V and 7 bases at J, with 17 bases in the middle. The CDR3 sequence is CASNPGRGIQPQHF. The CDR3 region has the DNA TGTGCCAGCAACCCCGGGCGGGGGATACAGCCCCAGCATTTT.

This clonotype appeared a single time. This chain links TRBV6-5 with TRBJ2-2; the D is unclear. V lost 7 bases to trimming and J lost 5 bases, with 5 bases between them. There are 11 residues in the CDR3. Germline V gives CDR1 MNHEY, CDR2 SVGAGI. The CDR3 bases are TGTGCCAGCAAAGAGACCGGGGAGCTGTTTTTT. Amino acids: CASKETGELFF.

This rearrangement joins TRBV4-1 to TRBJ2-5, with D tentatively TRBD2 (5 bases). V dropped 1 base and J dropped 5 bases, with 11 bases sitting between them. Germline V gene data show CDR1 as MGHRA and CDR2 as YSYEKL. This CDR3 comprises 14 residues. The CDR3 region is CASSQVSGQETQYF. The DNA for the CDR3 is TGCGCCAGCAGCCAAGTCAGCGGTCAGGAGACCCAGTACTTC.

This chain uses TRBV10-3 with TRBJ2-1; D may be TRBD1 or TRBD2 (5 bases each). The length of the CDR3 is 12 residues. Germline lookup yields CDR1 ENHRY and CDR2 SYGVKD. V was clipped by 11 bases and J by 8 bases, with 16 bases between them. CDR3 protein: CASQTDGDEQFF. The CDR3 DNA sequence: TGTGCCTCCCAGACAGACGGGGATGAGCAGTTCTTC.

The chain recombines TRBV6-6 with TRBJ1-1; TRBD1 matches at 9 bases. Germline V gene data show CDR1 as MNHNY and CDR2 as SVGAGI (reference sequence). J gave up 8 bases and V 2 bases, and 6 bases lay outside the gene matches. The CDR3 runs to 14 residues. CDR3 in DNA: TGTGCCAGCAGTTACGGGGGACAGGGATTAGAAGCTTTCTTT. It encodes CASSYGGQGLEAFF.

The rearrangement links TRBV6-2 or TRBV6-3 to TRBJ1-1, with TRBD1 identical over 7 bases. The J segment lost 6 bases and the V segment lost 3 bases, leaving 10 bases of the junction unmatched. The CDR3 is made up of 15 amino acids. The germline V gene encodes CDR1 MNHEY and CDR2 SVGEGT. CDR3 sequence (DNA): TGTGCCAGCAGTTATTTCTGGGGACAGATGCCTGAAGCTTTCTTT. Protein product: CASSYFWGQMPEAFF.

This clonotype was counted between two and nine times. At one end, the junction sequence differs from germline, possibly due to a read error. This chain joins TRBV5-1 and TRBJ1-1, with 7 bases lining up with TRBD1. The CDR3 has 14 residues. Germline loops: CDR1 SGHRS, CDR2 YFSETQ. CDR3 region: CASSLGGKNTEAFF. The CDR3 DNA is TGTGCCAGCAGTTTAGGGGGCAAGAACACTGAAGCTTTCTTT.

The rearrangement uses TRBV11-2 and TRBJ1-1; 7 bases are shared with TRBD1. Looked up from germline, CDR1 is SGHAT and CDR2 is FQNNGV. The trim removed 3 bases at V and 4 bases at J, leaving 8 bases unmatched. This CDR3 is 15 amino acids long. The CDR3 spells CASSLGRRGGTEAFF. The CDR3 DNA reads TGTGCCAGCAGCTTGGGGCGCAGGGGGGGCACTGAAGCTTTCTTT. Drawing the rest from reference TRBV11-2 and TRBJ1-1, the complete variable domain is EAGVAQSPRYKIIEKRQSVAFWCNPISGHATLYWYQQILGQGPKLLIQFQNNGVVDDSQLPKDRFSAERLKGVDSTLKIQPAKLEDSAVYLCASSLGRRGGTEAFFGQGTRLTVV.

The rearrangement joins TRBV5-1 to TRBJ1-6; 8 bases are a match to TRBD1. The CDR3 sequence is 15 residues long. Germline V gene sequence: CDR1 SGHRS, CDR2 YFSETQ. The junction had 9 bases not matched to a gene; V was cut back by 3 bases and J by 10 bases. CDR3 coding DNA: TGCGCCAGCAGCTCTCAGGGGGCACTTGGCTCACCCCTCCACTTT. The encoded protein is CASSSQGALGSPLHF.

V gene TRBV23-1 combines with J gene TRBJ2-2, with a possible D match to TRBD1 (6 bases). TRBV23-1 is sorted into the ORF group, with uncertain function. V gave up 6 bases and J gave up 4 bases, with 33 bases separating them. There are 21 residues in the CDR3. Here the CDR3 DNA reads TGCGCCAGCAGCCCCCTCGGCAGGGTACAGGGTAGCCTTCACCTCACCGGGGAGCTGTTTTTT. Amino acid sequence: CASSPLGRVQGSLHLTGELFF.

The J gene is TRBJ2-2, the V gene TRBV11-1; D gene unclear. Germline CDR1 is SGHAT and CDR2 is FQDESV (reference sequence). Trimming cost V 2 bases and J 5 bases, with 15 bases left between them. The CDR3 has 16 residues. In DNA, the CDR3 is TGTGCCAGCAGCTTAAACCCTCTGGGGTGGACCGGGGAGCTGTTTTTT. Protein sequence: CASSLNPLGWTGELFF.

The chain joins TRBV5-1 to TRBJ1-2; possibly TRBD1 for D (5 bases). V lost 0 bases, J lost 3 bases, and 18 bases lay in between. Germline CDR1 reads SGHRS; CDR2 reads YFSETQ. The CDR3 consists of 17 residues. CDR3 residues: CASSLEGTPQRDYGYTF. As DNA, the CDR3 is TGCGCCAGCAGCTTGGAGGGGACTCCTCAGCGAGACTATGGCTACACCTTC.

The V and J genes are TRBV2 and TRBJ1-1, with D perhaps matching TRBD1 (5 bases). With 5 bases removed from V and 1 base from J, the gap between germline ends came to 8 bases. Germline CDR1 is SNHLY and CDR2 is FYNNEI. The CDR3 covers 13 residues. CDR3 nucleotide sequence: TGTGCCAGCAGTATTGACAGGAACACTGAAGCTTTCTTT. Translating it yields CASSIDRNTEAFF. Based on the CDR3 plus reference TRBV2 and TRBJ1-1, the full variable domain is EPEVTQTPSHQVTQMGQEVILRCVPISNHLYFYWYRQILGQKVEFLVSFYNNEISEKSEIFDDQFSVERPDGSNFTLKIRSTKLEDSAMYFCASSIDRNTEAFFGQGTRLTVV.

The chain combines TRBV12-3 or TRBV12-4 with TRBJ1-5; 10 nucleotides align to TRBD1. The V gene end was trimmed by 7 bases and the J gene end by 5 bases; junction bases not matched to a gene: 5. The CDR3 consists of 14 residues. CDR3 in amino acids: CASKDDRGHQPQHF. The CDR3 DNA reads as TGTGCCAGCAAAGACGACAGGGGGCATCAGCCCCAGCATTTT.

This rearrangement joins TRBV11-1 to TRBJ1-1, with D unresolved. V gave up 5 bases and J gave up 3 bases, with 16 bases separating them. This CDR3 spans 15 amino acids. CDR1 is SGHAT, CDR2 FQDESV, per germline (reference sequence). The CDR3 loop is CASSLRRSVYTEAFF. The CDR3 coding sequence is TGTGCCAGCAGCCTTCGAAGGAGTGTATACACTGAAGCTTTCTTT. The whole variable domain, filled in from reference TRBV11-1 and TRBJ1-1, reads EAEVAQSPRYKITEKSQAVAFWCDPISGHATLYWYRQILGQGPELLVQFQDESVVDDSQLPKDRFSAERLKGVDSTLKIQPAELGDSAMYLCASSLRRSVYTEAFFGQGTRLTVV.

The chain couples TRBV6-2 or TRBV6-3 to TRBJ1-1; D ambiguous. Germline V gives CDR1 MNHEY, CDR2 SVGEGT. This CDR3 has 16 residues. With 2 bases removed from V and 5 bases from J, the gap between germline ends came to 18 bases. The chain's CDR3 is CASSYHLRNVGTEAFF. CDR3 DNA: TGTGCCAGCAGTTACCATCTCCGAAATGTCGGAACTGAAGCTTTCTTT.

J is TRBJ1-1 and V is TRBV19; 8 positions agree with TRBD1. With V trimmed by 5 bases and J by 7 bases, 9 bases remained unmatched. The CDR3 has 14 amino acids. Germline CDR1 LNHDA, CDR2 SQIVND (reference sequence). This CDR3 reads CASSPRTGSGEAFF. CDR3 coding DNA: TGTGCCAGTAGTCCACGGACAGGGTCGGGTGAAGCTTTCTTT.